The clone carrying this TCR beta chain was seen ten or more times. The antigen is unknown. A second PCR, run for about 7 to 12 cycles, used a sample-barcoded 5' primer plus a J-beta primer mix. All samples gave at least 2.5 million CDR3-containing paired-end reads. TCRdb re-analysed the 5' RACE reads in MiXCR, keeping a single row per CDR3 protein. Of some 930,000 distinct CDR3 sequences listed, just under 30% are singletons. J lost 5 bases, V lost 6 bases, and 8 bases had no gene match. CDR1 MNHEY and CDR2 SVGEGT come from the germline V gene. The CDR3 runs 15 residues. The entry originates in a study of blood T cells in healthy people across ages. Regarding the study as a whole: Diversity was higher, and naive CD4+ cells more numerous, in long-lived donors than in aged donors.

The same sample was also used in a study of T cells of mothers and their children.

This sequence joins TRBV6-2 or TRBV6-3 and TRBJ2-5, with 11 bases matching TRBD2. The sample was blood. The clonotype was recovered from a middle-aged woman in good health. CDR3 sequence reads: CASRSSGGAGETQYF. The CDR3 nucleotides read TGTGCCAGCAGAAGTAGCGGGGGGGCCGGGGAGACCCAGTACTTC.